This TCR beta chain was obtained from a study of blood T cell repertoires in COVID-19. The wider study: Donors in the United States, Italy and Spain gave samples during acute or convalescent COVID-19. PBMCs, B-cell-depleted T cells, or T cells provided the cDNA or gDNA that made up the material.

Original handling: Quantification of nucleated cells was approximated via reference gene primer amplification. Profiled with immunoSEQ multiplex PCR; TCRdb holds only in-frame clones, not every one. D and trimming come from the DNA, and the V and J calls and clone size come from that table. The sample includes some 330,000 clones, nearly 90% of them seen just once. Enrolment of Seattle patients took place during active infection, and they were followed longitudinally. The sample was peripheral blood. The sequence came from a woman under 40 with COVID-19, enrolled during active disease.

The chain's CDR3 is CASSHPGVTEAFF. CDR3 nucleotide sequence: TGTGCCAGCAGTCACCCAGGGGTCACTGAAGCTTTCTTT. This chain connects TRBV7-9 to TRBJ1-1; possibly TRBD1 for D (6 bases). Trimming left V 6 bases short and J 4 bases short, with 12 bases between. Germline-derived CDR1 and CDR2 are SEHNR and FQNEAQ (reference sequence). This CDR3 region has 13 residues.